This T cell receptor beta chain was observed in a study of brain T cells in children with intractable seizures. The study's findings and limits: Viral specificity was inferred only from CDR3 similarity; HCMV serostatus was unknown. Clones missing pre-surgery may reflect undersampling of that blood sample.

The method was immunoSEQ multiplex PCR; TCRdb's version includes in-frame clones alone and lacks a portion of them. The sample has approximately 330,000 clones, over 90% seen once. The ends were cut back, 5 bases at V and 4 bases at J, with 11 bases in the middle. Germline V gene lookup returns CDR1 SGHVS and CDR2 FQNEAQ. The CDR3 spans 13 residues. Described time point: blood from clinic visit 5 months post-surgery; TSC patient then seizure free. Surgery cases with the highest brain T cell transcript signatures were chosen for sequencing. As to this clone: Its target is unknown.

The source of this sequence is a boy younger than two with tuberous sclerosis and intractable seizures. Material: peripheral blood, obtained about 5 months after surgery. The J gene is TRBJ1-2, the V gene TRBV7-8; no clear D. CDR3 residues: CASSPGSGYGYTF. CDR3 bases: TGTGCCAGCAGCCCAGGCAGCGGCTATGGCTACACCTTC.